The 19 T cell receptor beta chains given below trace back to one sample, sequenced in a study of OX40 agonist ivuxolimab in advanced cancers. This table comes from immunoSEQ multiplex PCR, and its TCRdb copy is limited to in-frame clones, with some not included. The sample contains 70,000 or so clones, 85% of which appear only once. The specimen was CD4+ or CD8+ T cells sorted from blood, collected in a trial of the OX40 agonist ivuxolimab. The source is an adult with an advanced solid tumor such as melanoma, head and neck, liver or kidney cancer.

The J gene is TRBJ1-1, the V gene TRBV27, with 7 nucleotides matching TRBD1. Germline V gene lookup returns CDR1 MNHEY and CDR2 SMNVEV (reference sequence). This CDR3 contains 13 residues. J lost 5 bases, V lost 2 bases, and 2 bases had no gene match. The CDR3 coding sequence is TGTGCCAGCAGTTTAGAGGGGGCGACTGAAGCTTTCTTT. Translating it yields CASSLEGATEAFF.

The CDR3 loop reads CASSLVRVNTGELFF. The CDR3 nucleotides are TGCGCCAGCAGCTTGGTACGAGTGAACACCGGGGAGCTGTTTTTT. This chain uses TRBV5-1 with TRBJ2-2; D is undetermined. Germline CDR1 reads SGHRS; CDR2 reads YFSETQ. The CDR3 has 15 amino acids. Trimming took off 0 bases at V and 1 base at J, with 7 bases between the two ends.

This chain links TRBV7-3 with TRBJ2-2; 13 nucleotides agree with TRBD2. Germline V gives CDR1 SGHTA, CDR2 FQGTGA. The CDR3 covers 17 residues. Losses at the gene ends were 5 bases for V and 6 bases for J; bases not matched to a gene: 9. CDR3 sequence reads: CASSTGLAGLWSGELFF. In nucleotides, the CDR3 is TGTGCCAGCAGCACGGGACTAGCGGGATTATGGTCCGGGGAGCTGTTTTTT.

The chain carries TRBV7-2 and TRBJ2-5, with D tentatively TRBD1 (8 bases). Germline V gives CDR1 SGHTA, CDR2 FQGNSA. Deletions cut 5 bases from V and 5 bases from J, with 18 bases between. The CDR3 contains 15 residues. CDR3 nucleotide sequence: TGTGCCAGCAGCGGACAGGGAGGGCCCTCGGAGACCCAGTACTTC. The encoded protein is CASSGQGGPSETQYF.

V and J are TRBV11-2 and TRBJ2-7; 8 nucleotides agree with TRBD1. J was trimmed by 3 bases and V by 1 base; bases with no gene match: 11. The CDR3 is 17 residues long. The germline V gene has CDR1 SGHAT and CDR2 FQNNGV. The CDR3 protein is CASSLGVGTGIYYEQYF. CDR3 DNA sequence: TGTGCCAGCAGCTTAGGGGTAGGGACAGGTATATACTACGAGCAGTACTTC. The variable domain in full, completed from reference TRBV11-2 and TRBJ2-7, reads EAGVAQSPRYKIIEKRQSVAFWCNPISGHATLYWYQQILGQGPKLLIQFQNNGVVDDSQLPKDRFSAERLKGVDSTLKIQPAKLEDSAVYLCASSLGVGTGIYYEQYFGPGTRLTVT.

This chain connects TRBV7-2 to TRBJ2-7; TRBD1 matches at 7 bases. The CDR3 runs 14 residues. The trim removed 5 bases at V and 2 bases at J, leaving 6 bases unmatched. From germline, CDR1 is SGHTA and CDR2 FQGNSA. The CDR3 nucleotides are TGTGCCAGCAGCGTTAGACAGGGAGCCTACGAGCAGTACTTC. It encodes CASSVRQGAYEQYF.

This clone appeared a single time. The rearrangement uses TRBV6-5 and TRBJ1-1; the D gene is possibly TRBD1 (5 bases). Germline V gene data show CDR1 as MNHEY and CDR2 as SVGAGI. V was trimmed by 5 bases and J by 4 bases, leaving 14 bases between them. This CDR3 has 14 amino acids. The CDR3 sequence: CASSSRVGGTEAFF. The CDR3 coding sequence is TGTGCCAGCAGTAGCAGGGTGGGAGGCACTGAAGCTTTCTTT.

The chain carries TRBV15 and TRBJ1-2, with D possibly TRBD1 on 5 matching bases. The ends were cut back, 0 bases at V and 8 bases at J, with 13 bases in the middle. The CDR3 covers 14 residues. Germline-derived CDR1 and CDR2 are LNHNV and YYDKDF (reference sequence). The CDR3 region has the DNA TGTGCCACCAGCAGAGATGGACCCAGGGACGGCTACACCTTC. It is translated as CATSRDGPRDGYTF.

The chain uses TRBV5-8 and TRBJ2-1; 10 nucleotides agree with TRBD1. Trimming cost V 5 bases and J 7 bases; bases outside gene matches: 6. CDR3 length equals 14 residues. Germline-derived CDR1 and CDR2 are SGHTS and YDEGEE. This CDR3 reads CASRAGTGVNEQFF. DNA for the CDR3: TGTGCCAGCAGGGCCGGGACAGGGGTGAATGAGCAGTTCTTC. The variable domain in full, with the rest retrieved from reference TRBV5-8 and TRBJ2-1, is EAGVTQSPTHLIKTRGQQATLRCSPISGHTSVYWYQQALGLGLQFLLWYDEGEERNRGNFPPRFSGRQFPNYSSELNVNALELEDSALYLCASRAGTGVNEQFFGPGTRLTVL.

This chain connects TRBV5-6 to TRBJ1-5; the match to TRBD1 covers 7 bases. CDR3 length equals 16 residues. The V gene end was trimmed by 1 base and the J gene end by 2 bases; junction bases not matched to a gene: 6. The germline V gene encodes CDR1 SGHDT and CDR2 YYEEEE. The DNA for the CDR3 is TGTGCCAGCAGCTTGTACCCCACAGGGGGCAATCAGCCCCAGCATTTT. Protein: CASSLYPTGGNQPQHF.

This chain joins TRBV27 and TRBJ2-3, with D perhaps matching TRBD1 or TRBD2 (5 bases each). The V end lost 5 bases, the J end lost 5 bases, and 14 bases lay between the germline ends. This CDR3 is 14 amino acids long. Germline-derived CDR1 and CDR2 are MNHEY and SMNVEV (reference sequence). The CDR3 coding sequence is TGTGCCAGCAGTCGGTCGGGGCTGGGAGATACGCAGTATTTT. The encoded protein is CASSRSGLGDTQYF.

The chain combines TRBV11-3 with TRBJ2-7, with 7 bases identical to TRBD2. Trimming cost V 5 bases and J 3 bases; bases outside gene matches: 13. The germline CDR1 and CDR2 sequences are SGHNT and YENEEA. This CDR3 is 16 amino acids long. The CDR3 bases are TGTGCCAGCAGCGTAGCCTCGAGGGAGGGTTACTACGAGCAGTACTTC. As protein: CASSVASREGYYEQYF.

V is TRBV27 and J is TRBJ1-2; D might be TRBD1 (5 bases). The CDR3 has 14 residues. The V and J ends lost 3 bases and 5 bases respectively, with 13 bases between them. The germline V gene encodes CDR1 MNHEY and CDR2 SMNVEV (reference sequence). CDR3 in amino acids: CASSLSRDAYGYTF. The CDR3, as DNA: TGTGCCAGCAGTTTGTCCAGGGATGCGTATGGCTACACCTTC.

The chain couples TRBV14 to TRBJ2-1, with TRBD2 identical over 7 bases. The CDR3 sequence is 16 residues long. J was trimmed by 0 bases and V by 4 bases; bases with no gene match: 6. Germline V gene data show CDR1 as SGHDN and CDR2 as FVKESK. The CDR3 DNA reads TGTGCCAGCAGCCGAGAAGCGGGAAGCTCCTACAATGAGCAGTTCTTC. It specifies CASSREAGSSYNEQFF.

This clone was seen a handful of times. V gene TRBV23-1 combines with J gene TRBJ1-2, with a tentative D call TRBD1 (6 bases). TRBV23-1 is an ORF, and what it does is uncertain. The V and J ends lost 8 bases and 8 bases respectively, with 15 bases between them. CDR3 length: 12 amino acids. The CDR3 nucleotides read TGCGCCAGCTTGAGGGACAACCAAGGCTACACCTTC. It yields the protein CASLRDNQGYTF.

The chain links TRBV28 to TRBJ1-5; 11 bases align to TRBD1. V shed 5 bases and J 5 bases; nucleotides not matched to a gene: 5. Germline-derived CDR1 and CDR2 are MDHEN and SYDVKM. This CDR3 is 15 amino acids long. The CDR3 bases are TGTGCCAGCAGTCTCGTGGGACAGGGGGATCAGCCCCAGCATTTT. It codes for CASSLVGQGDQPQHF.

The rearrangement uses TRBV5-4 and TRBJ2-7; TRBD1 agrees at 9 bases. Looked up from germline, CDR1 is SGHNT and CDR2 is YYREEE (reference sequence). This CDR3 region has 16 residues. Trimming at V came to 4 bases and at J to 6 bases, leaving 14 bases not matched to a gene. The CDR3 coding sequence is TGTGCCAGCAGCACAAATGGACAGGGGAGACCTAGCGAGCAGTACTTC. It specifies CASSTNGQGRPSEQYF. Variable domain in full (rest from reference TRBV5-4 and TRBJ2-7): ETGVTQSPTHLIKTRGQQVTLRCSSQSGHNTVSWYQQALGQGPQFIFQYYREEENGRGNFPPRFSGLQFPNYSSELNVNALELDDSALYLCASSTNGQGRPSEQYFGPGTRLTVT.

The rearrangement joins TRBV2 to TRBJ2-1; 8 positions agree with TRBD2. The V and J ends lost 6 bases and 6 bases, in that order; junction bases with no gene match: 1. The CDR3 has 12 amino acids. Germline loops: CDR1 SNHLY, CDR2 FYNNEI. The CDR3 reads CASRGLANEQFF. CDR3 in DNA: TGTGCCAGCAGAGGACTAGCCAATGAGCAGTTCTTC.

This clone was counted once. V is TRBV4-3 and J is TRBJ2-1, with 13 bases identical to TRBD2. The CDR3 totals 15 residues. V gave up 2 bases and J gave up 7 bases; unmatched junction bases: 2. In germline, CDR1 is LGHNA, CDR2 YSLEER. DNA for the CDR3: TGCGCCAGCAGCCAATCGACTAGCGGGGGGAATGAGCAGTTCTTC. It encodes CASSQSTSGGNEQFF.